The 11 T cell receptor beta chains below come from one sample, sequenced in a study of control samples from healthy donors and cancer patients. Sequenced by immunoSEQ multiplex PCR; TCRdb stores in-frame clones only, minus some. In the table there are about 2,000 clones, 75% to 80% of which are singletons. The sequenced sample was formalin-fixed, paraffin-embedded tissue. The receptors derive from a female donor with lung cancer.

This clone was seen a handful of times. J is TRBJ2-3 and V is TRBV6-5; 7 positions agree with TRBD2. Trimming cost V 0 bases and J 0 bases; bases outside gene matches: 0. CDR1 MNHEY and CDR2 SVGAGI come from the germline V gene. This CDR3 contains 15 residues. This chain's CDR3 is CASSYSGGSTDTQYF. CDR3 bases: TGTGCCAGCAGTTACTCGGGAGGGAGCACAGATACGCAGTATTTT.

V usage is TRBV18 and J usage is TRBJ1-1, with D possibly TRBD1 on 5 matching bases. Germline V gives CDR1 KGHSH, CDR2 LQKENI. The CDR3 contains 15 residues. The V end was cut by 3 bases, the J end by 4 bases, with 15 bases between. This chain's CDR3 is CASSPGWERGTEAFF. Here the CDR3 DNA reads TGTGCCAGCTCACCCGGCTGGGAGAGGGGCACTGAAGCTTTCTTT.

The V and J genes are TRBV27 and TRBJ2-7, with 9 bases fitting TRBD2. This CDR3 spans 16 amino acids. The trim removed 1 base at V and 4 bases at J, leaving 8 bases unmatched. CDR1 MNHEY and CDR2 SMNVEV come from the germline V gene (reference sequence). The CDR3 spells CASSLLSLSGSYEQYF. The CDR3, as DNA: TGTGCCAGCAGTTTATTGTCCCTTAGCGGGAGTTACGAGCAGTACTTC.

This chain uses TRBV6-5 with TRBJ2-3; tentatively, D is TRBD1 (6 bases). The CDR3 loop spans 15 amino acids. Deletions cut 2 bases from V and 2 bases from J, with 11 bases between. Germline V gene data show CDR1 as MNHEY and CDR2 as SVGAGI. The CDR3 protein is CASSYAQGITDTQYF. The CDR3 DNA sequence: TGTGCCAGCAGTTACGCCCAGGGGATCACAGATACGCAGTATTTT.

In this sample, this clone turned up a few times. The rearrangement links TRBV19 to TRBJ2-1; D tentatively reads TRBD1 or TRBD2 (6 bases each). CDR1 and CDR2 from the germline V gene are LNHDA and SQIVND (reference sequence). The V end lost 6 bases, the J end lost 6 bases, and 15 bases lay between the germline ends. This CDR3 is 14 amino acids long. The CDR3 region has the DNA TGTGCCAGTAGAAGCGAAGGGGGGTTCAATGAGCAGTTCTTC. Amino acids: CASRSEGGFNEQFF.

V and J are TRBV4-1 and TRBJ1-5; D possibly corresponds to TRBD1 (6 bases). Germline V gene lookup returns CDR1 MGHRA and CDR2 YSYEKL. The CDR3 totals 15 residues. V dropped 4 bases and J dropped 7 bases, with 17 bases sitting between them. DNA for the CDR3: TGCGCCAGCAGCCGCGGAGCAGGGGAGAGCCAGCCCCAGCATTTT. The encoded protein is CASSRGAGESQPQHF.

This clone is deemed large. The CDR3 is CASSPGWGINQPQHF. The CDR3 DNA follows: TGTGCCAGCAGTCCCGGGTGGGGGATCAATCAGCCCCAGCATTTT. J is TRBJ1-5 and V is TRBV28, with D possibly TRBD1 on 5 matching bases. Germline lookup yields CDR1 MDHEN and CDR2 SYDVKM. The length of the CDR3 is 15 residues. V lost 5 bases to trimming and J lost 3 bases, with 14 bases between them. The whole variable domain, remainder taken from reference TRBV28 and TRBJ1-5, is DVKVTQSSRYLVKRTGEKVFLECVQDMDHENMFWYRQDPGLGLRLIYFSYDVKMKEKGDIPEGYSVSREKKERFSLILESASTNQTSMYLCASSPGWGINQPQHFGDGTRLSIL.

The table lists this clone with a few counts. V and J are TRBV6-1 and TRBJ2-7; 8 nucleotides match TRBD2. Germline assignment: CDR1 MNHNS and CDR2 SASEGT. Trimming at V came to 3 bases and at J to 2 bases, leaving 6 bases not matched to a gene. This CDR3 is 15 amino acids long. The CDR3 DNA follows: TGTGCCAGCAGTGAGATTTCGGGGGGGCCCTACGAGCAGTACTTC. Its translation: CASSEISGGPYEQYF.

V gene TRBV18 combines with J gene TRBJ1-5, with D hard to call. The CDR3 is 13 amino acids. The germline gives CDR1 KGHSH, CDR2 LQKENI. V was clipped by 4 bases and J by 4 bases, with 8 bases between them. The chain's CDR3 is CASSLVENQPQHF. DNA for the CDR3: TGTGCCAGCTCACTAGTTGAGAATCAGCCCCAGCATTTT.

CDR3 amino acids: CASSLNNLGGWQPQHF. The CDR3 DNA reads TGTGCCAGCAGTCTAAACAACCTAGGGGGCTGGCAGCCCCAGCATTTT. The chain is built from TRBV28 and TRBJ1-5, with 7 positions matching TRBD1. From germline, CDR1 is MDHEN and CDR2 SYDVKM. The CDR3 consists of 16 residues. Germline trimming cut 5 bases from V and 7 bases from J; bases unmatched to any gene: 14. Full variable domain (missing parts from reference TRBV28 and TRBJ1-5): DVKVTQSSRYLVKRTGEKVFLECVQDMDHENMFWYRQDPGLGLRLIYFSYDVKMKEKGDIPEGYSVSREKKERFSLILESASTNQTSMYLCASSLNNLGGWQPQHFGDGTRLSIL.

As regards this clone: Other DNA sequences from this sample encode an identical CDR3 as well. The chain combines TRBV5-1 with TRBJ1-1; D ambiguous. The V end lost 5 bases, the J end lost 1 base, and 9 bases lay between the germline ends. This CDR3 is 13 amino acids long. The germline V gene encodes CDR1 SGHRS and CDR2 YFSETQ. CDR3 residues: CASSYGSNTEAFF. CDR3 DNA sequence: TGCGCCAGCAGTTATGGATCGAACACTGAAGCTTTCTTT.